The 22 T cell receptor beta chains listed next were all sequenced from one sample in a study of human T cells and chemical hapten exposure. One entry per CDR3 protein results from TCRdb running MiXCR on the RACE reads. The table has some 110,000 distinct CDR3 sequences, roughly an eighth seen once; the top ten hold around 1.6%. The time point: pre-sensitization, week 0. Treatment of the sample: therapeutic diphenylcyclopropenone sensitization with weekly scalp DPC. Here the sequenced sample was whole blood, taken in connection with sensitization to the hapten diphenylcyclopropenone (DPC). The receptors stem from a woman in her forties or fifties with alopecia areata. Some clones in this sample may be carry-over from other donors' samples.

This chain joins TRBV14 and TRBJ1-4; 7 nucleotides align to TRBD1. The junction had 10 bases not matched to a gene; V was cut back by 2 bases and J by 7 bases. The germline V gene encodes CDR1 SGHDN and CDR2 FVKESK. The CDR3 runs 16 residues. The chain's CDR3 is CASSQRPQGRGEKLFF. CDR3 sequence (DNA): TGTGCCAGCAGCCAACGCCCACAGGGGAGAGGTGAAAAACTGTTTTTT.

This chain uses TRBV5-4 with TRBJ1-1; D call uncertain. CDR3 length: 15 amino acids. Germline V gene sequence: CDR1 SGHNT, CDR2 YYREEE (reference sequence). V lost 4 bases to trimming and J lost 11 bases, with 24 bases between them. The CDR3 coding sequence is TGTGCCAGCAGCCCCCAAAGGACGCGTTCCGGTGATGCTTTCTTT. This encodes CASSPQRTRSGDAFF.

Note on this clonotype: A clone one base away is much larger, so this may be a read error. The rearrangement joins TRBV28 to TRBJ2-5, with a possible D match to TRBD2 (5 bases). Trimming took off 6 bases at V and 2 bases at J, with 16 bases between the two ends. In germline, CDR1 is MDHEN, CDR2 SYDVKM. The CDR3 covers 15 residues. CDR3 amino acids: CASSLRRRTQETQYF. The DNA of the CDR3 is TGTGCCAGCAGCTTACGGCGGAGGACTCAAGAGACCCAGTACTTC. Combining the CDR3 with reference TRBV28 and TRBJ2-5 gives the whole variable domain DVKVTQSSRYLVKRTGEKVFLECVQDMDHENMFWYRQDPGLGLRLIYFSYDVKMKEKGDIPEGYSVSREKKERFSLILESASTNQTSMYLCASSLRRRTQETQYFGPGTRLLVL.

This clonotype was counted ten times or more. The J gene is TRBJ1-3, the V gene TRBV11-2; D remains unclear. The germline CDR1 and CDR2 sequences are SGHAT and FQNNGV. This CDR3 is 14 amino acids long. Trimming shortened V by 3 bases and J by 10 bases, and 16 bases separated the two germline ends. The CDR3 DNA is TGTGCCAGCAGCTTGAGTGTCCAGGAGTTAACCATATATTTT. Translation gives CASSLSVQELTIYF.

This clonotype turned up a few times. J is TRBJ1-3 and V is TRBV18; no clear D gene. Looked up from germline, CDR1 is KGHSH and CDR2 is LQKENI. The V gene lost 3 bases and the J gene lost 4 bases, with 19 bases spanning the gap. The length of the CDR3 is 17 residues. The CDR3 DNA reads TGTGCCAGCTCACCGCGGATGGTCGCATCAGCGGGAAACACCATATATTTT. This translates into CASSPRMVASAGNTIYF.

The gene calls are TRBV18 and TRBJ2-3, with D unclear. The V and J ends lost 4 bases and 1 base respectively, with 12 bases between them. The CDR3 totals 15 residues. The V gene's germline CDR1 is KGHSH and CDR2 LQKENI. CDR3 nucleotide sequence: TGTGCCAGCTCACGGACCGCCTTGGGCACAGATACGCAGTATTTT. As protein: CASSRTALGTDTQYF. Full variable domain (rest looked up from reference TRBV18 and TRBJ2-3): NAGVMQNPRHLVRRRGQEARLRCSPMKGHSHVYWYRQLPEEGLKFMVYLQKENIIDESGMPKERFSAEFPKEGPSILRIQQVVRGDSAAYFCASSRTALGTDTQYFGPGTRLTVL.

This chain uses TRBV12-3 or TRBV12-4 with TRBJ1-1; a possible D gene is TRBD1 (5 bases). The CDR3 has 12 residues. V was pared by 10 bases and J by 8 bases, with 17 bases between. CDR3 in DNA: TGTGCCACCGGACGGCAGAACAGGGAAGCTTTCTTT. Its protein product is CATGRQNREAFF.

The V call is TRBV5-1, the J call TRBJ2-1; 7 bases match TRBD2. From germline, CDR1 is SGHRS and CDR2 YFSETQ. This CDR3 comprises 15 residues. V gave up 1 base and J gave up 2 bases; unmatched junction bases: 3. The CDR3 DNA reads as TGCGCCAGCAGCTTGTCTAGCGGAGCCTACAATGAGCAGTTCTTC. Its translation is CASSLSSGAYNEQFF.

The gene calls are TRBV9 and TRBJ2-5; D is perhaps TRBD2 (5 bases). Trimming stripped 3 bases from V and 7 bases from J, with 16 bases between. The CDR3 consists of 14 residues. Germline-derived CDR1 and CDR2 are SGDLS and YYNGEE. The CDR3 DNA reads as TGTGCCAGCAGCGGAGACACAGCTGCGGGGACCCAGTACTTC. This sequence encodes CASSGDTAAGTQYF.

This clonotype was picked up a small number of times. The chain is built from TRBV12-3 or TRBV12-4 and TRBJ1-4; 9 bases fit TRBD1. J gave up 5 bases and V 6 bases, and 10 bases lay outside the gene matches. There are 16 residues in the CDR3. The CDR3 region is CASSRKGTGMNEKLFF. The CDR3 nucleotides read TGTGCCAGCAGCCGAAAGGGGACAGGGATGAATGAAAAACTGTTTTTT.

The chain has TRBV11-2 and TRBJ2-2; tentative D call: TRBD1 (6 bases). V was shortened by 7 bases and J by 4 bases, with 7 bases between the two germline ends. CDR1 and CDR2 from the germline V gene are SGHAT and FQNNGV. The length of the CDR3 is 12 residues. The CDR3 nucleotides are TGTGCCAGCATGGACAGCACCGGGGAGCTGTTTTTT. Translated: CASMDSTGELFF. Drawing the rest from reference TRBV11-2 and TRBJ2-2, the complete variable domain is EAGVAQSPRYKIIEKRQSVAFWCNPISGHATLYWYQQILGQGPKLLIQFQNNGVVDDSQLPKDRFSAERLKGVDSTLKIQPAKLEDSAVYLCASMDSTGELFFGEGSRLTVL.

This clonotype was seen many times. The chain recombines TRBV27 with TRBJ2-5; D tentatively reads TRBD1 or TRBD2 (5 bases each). The CDR3 runs 14 residues. V lost 6 bases and J lost 4, with 15 bases in between. Germline lookup yields CDR1 MNHEY and CDR2 SMNVEV (reference sequence). The CDR3 sequence is CASSLAGGGETQYF. The CDR3 DNA is TGTGCCAGCAGCCTCGCGGGTGGGGGAGAGACCCAGTACTTC.

This clonotype occurred many times. The CDR3 nucleotides read TGTGCCAGCAGCCCCGGCGGGGGTTACGAGCAGTACTTC. Translation gives CASSPGGGYEQYF. The chain couples TRBV6-5 to TRBJ2-7, with TRBD2 matching 7 bases. The length of the CDR3 is 13 residues. V dropped 6 bases and J dropped 4; count of bases not matched to a gene: 6. Germline CDR1 MNHEY, CDR2 SVGAGI.

This clonotype was detected ten times or more. The rearrangement joins TRBV7-9 to TRBJ2-1; D may match TRBD1 or TRBD2 (6 bases each). The germline V and J ends were trimmed by 5 bases and 6 bases, with 14 bases remaining between them. Germline V gene lookup returns CDR1 SEHNR and CDR2 FQNEAQ (reference sequence). The CDR3 contains 14 residues. CDR3 sequence: CASSLWGAGNEQFF. CDR3 DNA sequence: TGTGCCAGCAGCCTCTGGGGGGCCGGCAATGAGCAGTTCTTC.

Many counts were recorded for this clonotype. V gene TRBV7-2 combines with J gene TRBJ1-1, with D unclear. Trimming pared 3 bases from V and 11 bases from J, leaving 16 bases between. CDR1 and CDR2 (germline): SGHTA, FQGNSA. This CDR3 contains 13 residues. The CDR3 reads CASSFENKREAFF. CDR3 DNA sequence: TGTGCCAGCAGCTTTGAAAACAAAAGGGAGGCTTTCTTT.

This clonotype was seen a few times. The chain carries TRBV27 and TRBJ2-7, with D perhaps assigned TRBD1 or TRBD2 (5 bases each). V lost 2 bases and J lost 6, with 20 bases in between. The length of the CDR3 is 16 residues. Germline V gene sequence: CDR1 MNHEY, CDR2 SMNVEV (reference sequence). CDR3 sequence (DNA): TGTGCCAGCAGTTTAATCCCGGGACCACAGCTGGGCGAGCAGTACTTC. Protein sequence: CASSLIPGPQLGEQYF.

This clonotype occurred a few times. The V and J genes are TRBV18 and TRBJ2-7; TRBD2 matches at 7 bases. The CDR3 sequence is 14 residues long. J was trimmed by 6 bases and V by 6 bases; bases with no gene match: 11. Germline V gene lookup returns CDR1 KGHSH and CDR2 LQKENI. The CDR3 is CASSPPGGGGEQYF. The CDR3 DNA sequence: TGTGCCAGCTCCCCCCCGGGAGGCGGCGGCGAGCAGTACTTC.

This chain joins TRBV24-1 and TRBJ1-2; 7 bases agree with TRBD1. With 4 bases clipped from V and 3 bases from J, the junction kept 1 base outside the gene matches. The germline V gene encodes CDR1 KGHDR and CDR2 SFDVKD. The CDR3 has 13 amino acids. Here the CDR3 reads CATSEQGDYGYTF. The CDR3 coding sequence is TGTGCCACCAGTGAGCAGGGGGACTATGGCTACACCTTC.

In this sample, this clonotype turned up a few times. This chain joins TRBV7-8 and TRBJ2-7; TRBD2 matches at 7 bases. V lost 7 bases to trimming and J lost 4 bases; unmatched junction nucleotides: 10. This CDR3 spans 14 amino acids. CDR1 SGHVS and CDR2 FQNEAQ come from the germline V gene. This CDR3 reads CASKTPGRDYEQYF. The CDR3 nucleotides read TGTGCCAGCAAAACCCCGGGGAGGGATTACGAGCAGTACTTC. The whole variable domain, filled in from reference TRBV7-8 and TRBJ2-7, reads GAGVSQSPRYKVAKRGQDVALRCDPISGHVSLFWYQQALGQGPEFLTYFQNEAQLDKSGLPSDRFFAERPEGSVSTLKIQRTQQEDSAVYLCASKTPGRDYEQYFGPGTRLTVT.

The J gene is TRBJ1-1, the V gene TRBV4-1; D perhaps matches TRBD1 (6 bases). With 2 bases removed from V and 4 bases from J, the gap between germline ends came to 14 bases. This CDR3 is built from 15 residues. From germline, CDR1 is MGHRA and CDR2 YSYEKL. The chain's CDR3 is CASSQLTGLSTEAFF. The DNA of the CDR3 is TGCGCCAGCAGCCAATTAACAGGGTTGAGCACTGAAGCTTTCTTT.

This chain links TRBV7-7 with TRBJ1-4, with a weak D call TRBD1 (6 bases). This CDR3 region has 15 residues. V was shortened by 5 bases and J by 0 bases, with 10 bases between the two germline ends. Germline V gene lookup returns CDR1 SSHAT and CDR2 FNYEAQ (reference sequence). The CDR3 DNA reads TGTGCCAGCAGCCGGACAGACTCAACTAATGAAAAACTGTTTTTT. Protein product: CASSRTDSTNEKLFF.

A few counts support this clonotype. The J gene is TRBJ2-6, the V gene TRBV5-1, with TRBD2 identical over 8 bases. After removal of 3 bases from V and 0 bases from J, the junction contained 11 bases not matched to a gene. The CDR3 totals 19 residues. Germline V gene sequence: CDR1 SGHRS, CDR2 YFSETQ. The CDR3 bases are TGCGCCAGCAGCTCCTTCCAGCGGGGGACCCGCTCTGGGGCCAACGTCCTGACTTTC. Amino acid sequence: CASSSFQRGTRSGANVLTF.